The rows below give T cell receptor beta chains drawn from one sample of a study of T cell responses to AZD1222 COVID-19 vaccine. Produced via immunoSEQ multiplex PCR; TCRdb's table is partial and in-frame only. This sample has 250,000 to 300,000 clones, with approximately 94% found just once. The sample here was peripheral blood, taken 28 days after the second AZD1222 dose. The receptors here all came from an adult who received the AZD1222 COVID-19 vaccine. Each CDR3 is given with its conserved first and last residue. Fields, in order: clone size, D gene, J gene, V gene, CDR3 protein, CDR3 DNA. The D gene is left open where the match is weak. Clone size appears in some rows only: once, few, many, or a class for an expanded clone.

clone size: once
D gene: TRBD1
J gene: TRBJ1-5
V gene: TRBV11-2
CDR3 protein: CASSPGTGAYNQPQHF
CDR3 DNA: TGTGCCAGCAGCCCCGGGACAGGGGCTTACAATCAGCCCCAGCATTTT

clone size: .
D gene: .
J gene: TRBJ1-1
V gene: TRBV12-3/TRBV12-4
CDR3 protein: CASSPTANTEAFF
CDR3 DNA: TGTGCCAGCAGTCCGACGGCGAACACTGAAGCTTTCTTT

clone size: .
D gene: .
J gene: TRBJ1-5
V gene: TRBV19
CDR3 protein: CASSGWGWNQPQHF
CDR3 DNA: TGTGCCAGTAGTGGGTGGGGGTGGAATCAGCCCCAGCATTTT

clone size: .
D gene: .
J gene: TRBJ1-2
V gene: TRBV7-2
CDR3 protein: CASSSAMPVYGYTF
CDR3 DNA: TGTGCCAGCAGCTCAGCTATGCCGGTCTATGGCTACACCTTC

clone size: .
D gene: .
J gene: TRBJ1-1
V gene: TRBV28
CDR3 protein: CASSFWGLDTEAFF
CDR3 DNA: TGTGCCAGCAGTTTCTGGGGGCTTGACACTGAAGCTTTCTTT

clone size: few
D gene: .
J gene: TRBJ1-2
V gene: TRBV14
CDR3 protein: CASSERLLYGYTF
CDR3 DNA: TGTGCCAGCAGCGAGCGTCTACTCTATGGCTACACCTTC

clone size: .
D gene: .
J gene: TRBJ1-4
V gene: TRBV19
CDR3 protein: CASITGPGGGKLFF
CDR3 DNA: TGTGCCAGTATTACAGGGCCGGGGGGTGGAAAACTGTTTTTT

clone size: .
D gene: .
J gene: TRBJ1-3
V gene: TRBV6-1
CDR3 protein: CASSDRDWNTIYF
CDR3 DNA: TGTGCCAGCAGTGACAGGGACTGGAACACCATATATTTT

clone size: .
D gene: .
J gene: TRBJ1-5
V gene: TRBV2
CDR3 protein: CASSLSIGPQHF
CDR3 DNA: TGTGCCAGCAGTCTCTCAATAGGGCCCCAGCATTTT

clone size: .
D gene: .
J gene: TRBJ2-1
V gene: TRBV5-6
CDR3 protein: CASSFESSSYNEQFF
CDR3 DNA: TGTGCCAGCAGCTTCGAGTCATCCTCCTACAATGAGCAGTTCTTC

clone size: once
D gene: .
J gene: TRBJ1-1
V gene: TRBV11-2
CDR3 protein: CAAGTLNTEAFF
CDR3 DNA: TGTGCCGCCGGGACATTGAACACTGAAGCTTTCTTT

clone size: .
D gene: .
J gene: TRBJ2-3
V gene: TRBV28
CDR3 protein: CASSSPADTQYF
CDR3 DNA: TGTGCCAGCAGTTCCCCCGCAGATACGCAGTATTTT

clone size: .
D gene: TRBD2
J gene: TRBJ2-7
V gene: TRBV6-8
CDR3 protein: CARIPRAGGYEQYF
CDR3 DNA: TGTGCCAGGATCCCGAGGGCGGGGGGCTACGAGCAGTACTTC

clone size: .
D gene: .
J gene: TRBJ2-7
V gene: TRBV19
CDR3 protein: CASSIGGRDRQYF
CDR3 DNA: TGTGCCAGTAGTATAGGGGGCAGGGACCGTCAGTACTTC

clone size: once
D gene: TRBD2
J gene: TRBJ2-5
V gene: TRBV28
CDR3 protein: CASTLGLAGGRAQYF
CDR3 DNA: TGTGCCAGCACCTTAGGACTAGCGGGAGGGCGGGCCCAGTACTTC

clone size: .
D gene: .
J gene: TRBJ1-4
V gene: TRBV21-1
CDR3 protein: CASSKRPGAGEKLFF
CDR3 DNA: TGTGCCAGCAGCAAACGTCCGGGGGCCGGCGAAAAACTGTTTTTT

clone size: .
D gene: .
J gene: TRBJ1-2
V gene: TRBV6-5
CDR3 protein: CASSYSRGYGYTF
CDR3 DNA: TGTGCCAGCAGTTACTCACGCGGTTATGGCTACACCTTC

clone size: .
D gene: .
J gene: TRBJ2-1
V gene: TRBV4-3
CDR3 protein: CASSQGGGTVTDEQFF
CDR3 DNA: TGCGCCAGCAGCCAAGGCGGCGGGACAGTTACGGATGAGCAGTTCTTC

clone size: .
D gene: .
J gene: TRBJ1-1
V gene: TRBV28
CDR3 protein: CASTRGSVTEAFF
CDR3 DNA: TGTGCCAGCACCCGGGGAAGTGTAACTGAAGCTTTCTTT

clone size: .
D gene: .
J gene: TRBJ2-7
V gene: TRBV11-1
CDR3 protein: CASSLAGPSYEQYF
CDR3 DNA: TGTGCCAGCAGCTTAGCGGGGCCCTCCTACGAGCAGTACTTC

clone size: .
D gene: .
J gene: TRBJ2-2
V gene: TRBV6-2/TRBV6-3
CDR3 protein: CASSYGNFNTGELFF
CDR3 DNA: TGTGCCAGCAGTTACGGTAATTTTAACACCGGGGAGCTGTTTTTT

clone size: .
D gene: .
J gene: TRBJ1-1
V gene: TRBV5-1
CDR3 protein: CASSHEPGAGGRTEAFF
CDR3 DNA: TGCGCCAGCAGCCACGAACCGGGGGCCGGGGGTAGAACTGAAGCTTTCTTT

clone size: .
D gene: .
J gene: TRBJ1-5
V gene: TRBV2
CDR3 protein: CASRLKAGQPQHF
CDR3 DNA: TGTGCCAGCAGGCTAAAGGCCGGTCAGCCCCAGCATTTT

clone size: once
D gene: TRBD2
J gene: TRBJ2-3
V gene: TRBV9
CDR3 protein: CASSDTSGTDTQYF
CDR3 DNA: TGTGCCAGCAGCGATACTAGCGGCACAGATACGCAGTATTTT

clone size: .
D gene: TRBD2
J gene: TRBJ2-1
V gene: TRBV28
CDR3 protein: CASGTSGGYNEQFF
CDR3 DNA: TGTGCCAGCGGAACTAGCGGGGGCTACAATGAGCAGTTCTTC

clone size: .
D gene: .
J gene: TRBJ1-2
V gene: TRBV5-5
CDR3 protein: CASSYRDYGYTF
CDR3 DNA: TGTGCCAGCAGCTACCGGGACTACGGCTACACCTTC

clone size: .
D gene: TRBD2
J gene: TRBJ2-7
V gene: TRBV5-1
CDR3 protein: CASSLISGGYEQYF
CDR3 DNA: TGCGCCAGCAGCTTGATCAGCGGGGGCTACGAGCAGTACTTC

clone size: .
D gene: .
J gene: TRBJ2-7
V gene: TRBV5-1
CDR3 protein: CASSFTFIRGGPYEQYF
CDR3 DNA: TGCGCCAGCAGCTTCACCTTCATCCGTGGGGGGCCCTACGAGCAGTACTTC

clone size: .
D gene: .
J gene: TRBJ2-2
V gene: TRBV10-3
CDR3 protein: CAISARDRELFF
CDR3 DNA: TGTGCCATCAGTGCCAGGGACCGGGAGCTGTTTTTT

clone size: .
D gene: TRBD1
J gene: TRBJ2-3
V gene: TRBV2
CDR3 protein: CASRIDRGVGTDTQYF
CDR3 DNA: TGTGCCAGCAGGATCGACAGGGGAGTCGGCACAGATACGCAGTATTTT

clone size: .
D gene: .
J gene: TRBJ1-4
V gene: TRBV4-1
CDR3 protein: CASSRGTGNEKLFF
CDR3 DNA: TGCGCCAGCAGCCGCGGGACGGGGAATGAAAAACTGTTTTTT

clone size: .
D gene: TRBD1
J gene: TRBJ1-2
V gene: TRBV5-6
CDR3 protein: CASSLAGQNYGYTF
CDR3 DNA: TGTGCCAGCAGCCTCGCGGGACAGAACTATGGCTACACCTTC

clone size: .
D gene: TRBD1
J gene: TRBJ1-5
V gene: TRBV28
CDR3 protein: CASSSGTGYQPQHF
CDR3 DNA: TGTGCCAGCAGTTCCGGGACAGGGTATCAGCCCCAGCATTTT

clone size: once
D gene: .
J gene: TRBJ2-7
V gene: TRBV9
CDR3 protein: CASSPEGVGEQYF
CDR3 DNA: TGTGCCAGCAGCCCCGAGGGGGTAGGGGAGCAGTACTTC

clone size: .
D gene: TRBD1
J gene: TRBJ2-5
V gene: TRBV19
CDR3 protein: CASRRRQGRQETQYF
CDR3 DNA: TGTGCCAGTAGAAGAAGACAGGGACGCCAAGAGACCCAGTACTTC

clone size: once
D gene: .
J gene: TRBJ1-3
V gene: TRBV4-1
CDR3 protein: CASSQDRTSSGNTIYF
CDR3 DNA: TGCGCCAGCAGCCAAGATCGGACGAGCTCTGGAAACACCATATATTTT

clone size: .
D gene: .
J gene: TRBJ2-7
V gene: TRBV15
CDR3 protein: CATSRDTPVEQYF
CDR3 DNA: TGTGCCACCAGCAGAGATACGCCAGTCGAGCAGTACTTC

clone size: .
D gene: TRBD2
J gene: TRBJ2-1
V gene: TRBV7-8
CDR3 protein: CASSPREGSYNEQFF
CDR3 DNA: TGTGCCAGCAGTCCCCGGGAGGGCTCCTACAATGAGCAGTTCTTC

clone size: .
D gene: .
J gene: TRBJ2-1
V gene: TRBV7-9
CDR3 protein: CASSLAGVSYNEQFF
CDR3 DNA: TGTGCCAGCAGCTTAGCGGGAGTATCCTACAATGAGCAGTTCTTC

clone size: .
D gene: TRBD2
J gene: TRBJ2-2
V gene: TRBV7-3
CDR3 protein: CASSGASGGSNTGELFF
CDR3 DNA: TGTGCCAGCAGTGGTGCCAGCGGGGGATCGAACACCGGGGAGCTGTTTTTT

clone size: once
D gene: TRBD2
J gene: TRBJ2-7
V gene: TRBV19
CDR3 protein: CASSAHFRTSGSYEQYF
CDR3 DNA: TGTGCCAGTAGTGCACACTTTCGGACTAGCGGGTCCTACGAGCAGTACTTC

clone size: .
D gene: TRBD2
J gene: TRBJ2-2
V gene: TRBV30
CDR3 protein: CAWKREDLTGELFF
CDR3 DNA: TGTGCCTGGAAACGGGAGGACCTCACCGGGGAGCTGTTTTTT

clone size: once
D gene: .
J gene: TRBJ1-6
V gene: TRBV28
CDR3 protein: CASSSGRSSYNSPLHF
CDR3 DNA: TGTGCCAGCAGTTCCGGACGGAGCTCCTATAATTCACCCCTCCACTTT

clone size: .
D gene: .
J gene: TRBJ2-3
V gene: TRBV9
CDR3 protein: CASSVQGVSTDTQYF
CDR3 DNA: TGTGCCAGCAGCGTACAGGGAGTTAGCACAGATACGCAGTATTTT

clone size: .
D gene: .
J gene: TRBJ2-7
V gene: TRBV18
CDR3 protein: CASSPPGPFSYEQYF
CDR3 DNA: TGTGCCAGCTCACCACCGGGCCCATTCTCCTACGAGCAGTACTTC

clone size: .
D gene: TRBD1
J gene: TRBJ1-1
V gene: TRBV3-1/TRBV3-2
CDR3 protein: CASSQKTGVGPYTEAFF
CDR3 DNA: TGTGCCAGCAGCCAGAAGACAGGGGTGGGGCCGTACACTGAAGCTTTCTTT

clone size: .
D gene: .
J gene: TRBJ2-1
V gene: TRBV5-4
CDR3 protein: CASSLLKRSRVGEQFF
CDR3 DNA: TGTGCCAGCAGCTTGTTGAAACGCAGCCGGGTTGGTGAGCAGTTCTTC

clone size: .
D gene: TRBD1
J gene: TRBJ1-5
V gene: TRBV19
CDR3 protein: CASSIEQGADQPQHF
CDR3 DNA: TGTGCCAGTAGTATAGAACAGGGGGCTGATCAGCCCCAGCATTTT

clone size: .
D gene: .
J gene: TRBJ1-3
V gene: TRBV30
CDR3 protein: CAWSNFGQVSGNTIYF
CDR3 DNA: TGTGCCTGGAGTAATTTTGGACAAGTCTCTGGAAACACCATATATTTT

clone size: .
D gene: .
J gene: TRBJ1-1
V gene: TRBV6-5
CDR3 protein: CASTPRENTEAFF
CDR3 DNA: TGTGCCAGCACCCCACGAGAGAACACTGAAGCTTTCTTT